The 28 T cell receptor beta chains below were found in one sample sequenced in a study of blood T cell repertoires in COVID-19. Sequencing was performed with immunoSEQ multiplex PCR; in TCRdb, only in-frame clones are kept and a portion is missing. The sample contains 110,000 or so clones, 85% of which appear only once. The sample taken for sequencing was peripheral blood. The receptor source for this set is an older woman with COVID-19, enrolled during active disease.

The CDR3 protein is CATSSRGSPLHF. The CDR3, as DNA: TGTGCCACCAGCAGCAGGGGTTCACCCCTCCACTTT. The V and J genes are TRBV15 and TRBJ1-6; tentatively, D is TRBD1 (6 bases). Per the germline V gene, CDR1 is LNHNV and CDR2 is YYDKDF (reference sequence). There are 12 residues in the CDR3. The V end was cut by 3 bases, the J end by 9 bases, with 6 bases between. Filled out from reference TRBV15 and TRBJ1-6, the complete variable domain reads DAMVIQNPRYQVTQFGKPVTLSCSQTLNHNVMYWYQQKSSQAPKLLFHYYDKDFNNEADTPDNFQSRRPNTSFCFLDIRSPGLGDTAMYLCATSSRGSPLHFGNGTRLTVT.

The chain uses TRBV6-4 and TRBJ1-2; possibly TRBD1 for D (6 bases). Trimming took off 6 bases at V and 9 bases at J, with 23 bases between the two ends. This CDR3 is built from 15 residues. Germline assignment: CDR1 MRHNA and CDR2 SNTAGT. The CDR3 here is CASSRTRAGEESYTF. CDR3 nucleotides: TGTGCCAGCAGCCGAACACGCGCAGGGGAAGAAAGCTACACCTTC.

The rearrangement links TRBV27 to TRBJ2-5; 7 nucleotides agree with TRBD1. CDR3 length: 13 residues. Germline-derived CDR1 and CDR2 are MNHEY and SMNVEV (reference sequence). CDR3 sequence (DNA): TGTGCGGCCGGGACAGTAAACCAAGAGACCCAGTACTTC. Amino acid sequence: CAAGTVNQETQYF.

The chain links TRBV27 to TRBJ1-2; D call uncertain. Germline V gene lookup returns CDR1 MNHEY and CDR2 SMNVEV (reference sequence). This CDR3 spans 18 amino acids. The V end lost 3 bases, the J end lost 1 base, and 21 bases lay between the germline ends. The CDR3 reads CASSFIPPLRENNYGYTF. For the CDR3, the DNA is TGTGCCAGCAGTTTCATACCACCTTTGAGGGAAAATAACTATGGCTACACCTTC.

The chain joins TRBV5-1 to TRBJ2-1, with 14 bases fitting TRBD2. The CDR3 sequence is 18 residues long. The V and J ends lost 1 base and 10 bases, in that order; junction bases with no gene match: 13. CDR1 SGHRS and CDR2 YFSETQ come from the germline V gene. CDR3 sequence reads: CASSLSPMGLAGVGEQFF. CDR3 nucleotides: TGCGCCAGCAGCTTGAGCCCAATGGGACTAGCGGGAGTGGGGGAGCAGTTCTTC.

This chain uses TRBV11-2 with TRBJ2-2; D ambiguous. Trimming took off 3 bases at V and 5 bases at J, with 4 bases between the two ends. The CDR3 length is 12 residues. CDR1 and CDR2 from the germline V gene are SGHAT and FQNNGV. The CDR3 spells CASSFSTGELFF. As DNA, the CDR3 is TGTGCCAGCAGCTTTAGTACCGGGGAGCTGTTTTTT. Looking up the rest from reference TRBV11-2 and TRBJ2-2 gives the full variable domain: EAGVAQSPRYKIIEKRQSVAFWCNPISGHATLYWYQQILGQGPKLLIQFQNNGVVDDSQLPKDRFSAERLKGVDSTLKIQPAKLEDSAVYLCASSFSTGELFFGEGSRLTVL.

The CDR3 DNA reads as TGTGCCAGCAGCTTAGTGGGCGACGAGCAGTACTTC. It translates to CASSLVGDEQYF. This rearrangement joins TRBV7-2 to TRBJ2-7; D unresolved. The germline V and J ends were trimmed by 1 base and 5 bases, with 6 bases remaining between them. The CDR3 is made up of 12 amino acids. Germline lookup yields CDR1 SGHTA and CDR2 FQGNSA.

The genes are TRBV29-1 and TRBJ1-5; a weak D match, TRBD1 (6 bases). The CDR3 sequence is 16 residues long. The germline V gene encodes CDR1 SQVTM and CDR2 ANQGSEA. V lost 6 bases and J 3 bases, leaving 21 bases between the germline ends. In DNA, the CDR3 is TGCAGCGTGGCAGGGGAGTCGGATGGTGACAATCAGCCCCAGCATTTT. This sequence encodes CSVAGESDGDNQPQHF.

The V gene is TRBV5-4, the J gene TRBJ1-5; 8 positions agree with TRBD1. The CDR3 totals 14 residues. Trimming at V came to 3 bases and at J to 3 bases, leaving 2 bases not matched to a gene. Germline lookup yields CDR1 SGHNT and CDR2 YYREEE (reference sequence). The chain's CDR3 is CASSSGQDNQPQHF. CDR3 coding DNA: TGTGCCAGCAGCTCGGGACAGGACAATCAGCCCCAGCATTTT.

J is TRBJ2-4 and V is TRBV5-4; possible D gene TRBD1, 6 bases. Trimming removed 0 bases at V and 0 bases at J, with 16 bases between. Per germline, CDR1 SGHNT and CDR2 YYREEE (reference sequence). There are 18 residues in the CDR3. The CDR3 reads CASSLAEQGRLAKNIQYF. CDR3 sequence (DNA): TGTGCCAGCAGCTTGGCAGAACAGGGTCGATTAGCCAAAAACATTCAGTACTTC.

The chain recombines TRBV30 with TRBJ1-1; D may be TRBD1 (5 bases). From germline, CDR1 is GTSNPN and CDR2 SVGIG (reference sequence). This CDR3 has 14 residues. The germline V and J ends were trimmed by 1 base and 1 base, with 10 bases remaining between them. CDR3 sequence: CAWSGQDKNTEAFF. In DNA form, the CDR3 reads TGTGCCTGGAGTGGGCAGGACAAGAACACTGAAGCTTTCTTT.

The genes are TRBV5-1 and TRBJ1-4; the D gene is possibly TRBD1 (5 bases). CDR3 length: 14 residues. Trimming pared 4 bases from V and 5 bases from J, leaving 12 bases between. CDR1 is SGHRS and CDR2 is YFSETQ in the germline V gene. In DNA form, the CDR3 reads TGCGCCAGCAGCACGGATGGGGGGAATGAAAAACTGTTTTTT. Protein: CASSTDGGNEKLFF.

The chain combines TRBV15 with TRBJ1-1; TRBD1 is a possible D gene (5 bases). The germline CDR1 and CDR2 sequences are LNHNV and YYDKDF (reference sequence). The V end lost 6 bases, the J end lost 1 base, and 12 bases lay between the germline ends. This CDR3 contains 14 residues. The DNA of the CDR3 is TGTGCCACCAGGTGGGGGGACGGGAACACTGAAGCTTTCTTT. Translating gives CATRWGDGNTEAFF.

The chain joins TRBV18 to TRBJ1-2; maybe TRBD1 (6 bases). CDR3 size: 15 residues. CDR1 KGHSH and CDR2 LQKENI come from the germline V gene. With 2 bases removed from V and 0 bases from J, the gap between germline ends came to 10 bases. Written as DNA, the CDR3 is TGTGCCAGCTCACCAAACAGGGCGACTAACTATGGCTACACCTTC. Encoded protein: CASSPNRATNYGYTF.

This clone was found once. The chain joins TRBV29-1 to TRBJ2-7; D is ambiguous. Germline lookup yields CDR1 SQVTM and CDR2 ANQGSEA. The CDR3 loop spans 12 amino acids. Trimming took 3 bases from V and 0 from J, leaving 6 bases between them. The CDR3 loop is CSVEANSYEQYF. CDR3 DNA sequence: TGCAGCGTTGAGGCCAACTCCTACGAGCAGTACTTC.

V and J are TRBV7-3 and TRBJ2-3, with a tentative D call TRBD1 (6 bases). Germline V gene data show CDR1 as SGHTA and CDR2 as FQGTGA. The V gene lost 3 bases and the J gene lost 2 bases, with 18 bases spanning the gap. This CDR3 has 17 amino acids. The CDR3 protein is CASSLSPGAAFTDTQYF. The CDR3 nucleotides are TGTGCCAGCAGCTTGTCCCCAGGGGCTGCATTCACAGATACGCAGTATTTT.

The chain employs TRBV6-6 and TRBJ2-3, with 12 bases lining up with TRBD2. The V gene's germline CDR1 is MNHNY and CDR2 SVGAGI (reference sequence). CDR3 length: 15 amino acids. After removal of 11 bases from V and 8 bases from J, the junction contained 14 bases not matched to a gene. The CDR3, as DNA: TGTGCCGCCCAGGAGGCTAGCGGGGGGGCCGGTACGCAGTATTTT. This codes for CAAQEASGGAGTQYF.

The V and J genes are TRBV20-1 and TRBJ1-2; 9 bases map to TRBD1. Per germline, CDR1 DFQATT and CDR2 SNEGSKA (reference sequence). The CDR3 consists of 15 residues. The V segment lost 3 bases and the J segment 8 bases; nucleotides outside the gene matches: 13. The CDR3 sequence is CSASIPGQGSWGYTF. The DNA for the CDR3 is TGCAGTGCTAGTATACCGGGACAGGGCAGTTGGGGCTACACCTTC.

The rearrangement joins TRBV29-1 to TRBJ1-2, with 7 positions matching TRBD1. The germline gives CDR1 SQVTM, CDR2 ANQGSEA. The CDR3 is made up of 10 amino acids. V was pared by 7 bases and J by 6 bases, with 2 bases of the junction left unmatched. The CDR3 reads CSAGQDGYTF. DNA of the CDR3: TGCAGCGCCGGACAGGATGGCTACACCTTC.

The CDR3 coding sequence is TGTGCCAGCAGTGCGTACAGGGACGGGACTAATGAAAAACTGTTTTTT. Residues: CASSAYRDGTNEKLFF. The chain carries TRBV27 and TRBJ1-4, with D maybe TRBD1 (6 bases). There are 16 residues in the CDR3. Germline-derived CDR1 and CDR2 are MNHEY and SMNVEV (reference sequence). V gave up 5 bases and J gave up 2 bases, with 15 bases separating them.

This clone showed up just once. CDR3 loop: CASGGWREFYGYTF. The DNA of the CDR3 is TGTGCCAGCGGGGGGTGGCGGGAGTTCTATGGCTACACCTTC. This rearrangement joins TRBV7-2 to TRBJ1-2, with D tentatively TRBD1 (5 bases). Trimming took 8 bases from V and 4 from J, leaving 17 bases between them. Germline values: CDR1 SGHTA, CDR2 FQGNSA. The CDR3 contains 14 residues.

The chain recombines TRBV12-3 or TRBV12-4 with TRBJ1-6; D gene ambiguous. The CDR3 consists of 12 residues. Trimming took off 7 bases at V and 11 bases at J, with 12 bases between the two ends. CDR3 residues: CASTPGGAPLHF. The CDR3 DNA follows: TGTGCCAGCACCCCGGGAGGAGCACCCCTCCACTTT.

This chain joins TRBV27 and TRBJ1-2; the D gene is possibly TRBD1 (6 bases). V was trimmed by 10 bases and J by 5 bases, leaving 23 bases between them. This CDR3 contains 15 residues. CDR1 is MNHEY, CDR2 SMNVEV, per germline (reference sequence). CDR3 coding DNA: TGTGCCACCTCGCTGGGGGCGGGCAGGGATTATGGCTACACCTTC. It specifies CATSLGAGRDYGYTF.

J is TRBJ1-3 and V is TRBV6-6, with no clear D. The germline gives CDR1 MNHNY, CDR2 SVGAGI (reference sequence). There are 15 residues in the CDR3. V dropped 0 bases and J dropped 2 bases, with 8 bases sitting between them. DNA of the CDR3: TGTGCCAGCAGTTACTCGTGGGAGGCTGGAAACACCATATATTTT. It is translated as CASSYSWEAGNTIYF.

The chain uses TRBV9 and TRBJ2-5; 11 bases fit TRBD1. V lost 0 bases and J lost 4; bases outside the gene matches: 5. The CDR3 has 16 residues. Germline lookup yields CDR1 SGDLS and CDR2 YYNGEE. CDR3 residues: CASSVADRGLGETQYF. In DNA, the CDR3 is TGTGCCAGCAGCGTAGCGGACAGGGGGCTTGGAGAGACCCAGTACTTC.

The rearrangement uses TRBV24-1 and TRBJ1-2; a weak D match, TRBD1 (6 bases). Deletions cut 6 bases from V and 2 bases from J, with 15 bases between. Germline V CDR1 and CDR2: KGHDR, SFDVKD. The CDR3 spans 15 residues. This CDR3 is CATSRGGALNYGYTF. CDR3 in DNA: TGTGCCACCAGTCGAGGGGGGGCGCTCAACTATGGCTACACCTTC.

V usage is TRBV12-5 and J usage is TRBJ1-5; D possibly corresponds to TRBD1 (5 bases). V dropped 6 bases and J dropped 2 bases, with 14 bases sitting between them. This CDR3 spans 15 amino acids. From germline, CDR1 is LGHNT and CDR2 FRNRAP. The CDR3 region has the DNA TGTGCTAGTGGGTTGCGGGGGAAGGGCAATCAGCCCCAGCATTTT. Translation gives CASGLRGKGNQPQHF.

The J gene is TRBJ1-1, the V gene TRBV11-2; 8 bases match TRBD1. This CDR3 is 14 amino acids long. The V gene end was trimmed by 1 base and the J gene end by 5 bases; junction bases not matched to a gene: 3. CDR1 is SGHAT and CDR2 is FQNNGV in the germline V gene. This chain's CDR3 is CASSLAGGRTEAFF. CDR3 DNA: TGTGCCAGCAGCTTAGCAGGGGGCCGGACTGAAGCTTTCTTT.